The source of this T cell receptor (beta chain) is a study of STAT5B mutations in CD4+ large granular lymphocyte leukemia (dated by TCRdb to the early 2020s). At the level of the whole study: Among healthy controls, the CDR3 'QG' motif was associated with a particular HLA allele. Flow cytometry on FACSCanto II or FACSVerse confirmed that purified fractions exceeded 95% purity among lymphocytes. TCRbeta repertoires of CD4+ T-cell large granular lymphocyte leukemia patients were compared with those of healthy blood donors.

The healthy controls were 40 or so blood donors, and the buffy coats of these donors were supplied by the Finnish Red Cross blood service. All TCR-sequenced material derived from peripheral blood: patient blood samples and healthy donor buffy coats. Ficoll-Hypaque gradient centrifugation was used to isolate peripheral blood mononuclear cells. CD4+ cells were purified magnetically from the buffy coats of healthy controls. Genomic DNA was extracted using the Gentra Puregene Cell and Tissue kit, and a Qubit 2.0 fluorometer was used to quantify it. Comments on this clone: The specificity of this receptor is unknown. No base-level quality is on record; no much larger clone is a single base apart.

The germline V and J ends show losses of 4 bases and 6 bases respectively, and no gene match explains 9 bases of the junction. The CDR3 holds 15 amino acids from the cysteine to the phenylalanine. CDR3 DNA only is kept here, 45 bases in frame from base 1. Taken from the germline V gene, the CDR1 and CDR2 loops are LGHNA and YSLEER. The paper's findings and limits, for the study overall: The data were not HLA-matched, and the relatively small sample size could explain the higher clonality seen in CD4+ compared with CD8+ T-LGLL. Greater clonality appeared to be present in CD4-sorted patient repertoires than in healthy CD4+ repertoires, and the difference was retained after the putative leukemic clones were removed. TRBV06-family usage was enriched among the top patient clones (8/27) compared with healthy controls (2/35). Main leukemic clonotypes were private to each patient, although about 25% appeared at low frequency in other patients' non-leukemic repertoires.

The immunoSEQ assay at survey resolution was applied to genomic DNA for sequencing of TCRbeta rearrangements. For the original study's pipeline: In the TCR sequencing data, the smallest productive clonotype frequency that could be detected was 2.59 x 10-5. Analyses included only productive TCRbeta rearrangements, meaning complete and in-frame sequences. Simpson clonality, calculated in the immunoSEQ Analyzer version 3.0, was used as the measure of sample clonality. Clones were grouped by frequency into very rare, small, medium, large (1-20%) or hyperexpanded (>20%) categories. Generation probabilities were estimated with OLGA 1.2.3, V-gene circos plots were generated with VDJtools, specificities were searched for in VDJdb, and CDR3 motifs were identified with GLIPH. TCRdb retrieved this table from immuneACCESS and kept in-frame rearrangements only. Not all clones are present; in checked studies, unresolved V genes account for under half, and no reason is known for the remainder. V, J and clone size are those of that table, while D and trimming were read from the DNA. The sample table shows about 30,000 clones, and under 80% are seen once. The ten largest clones take up around 2% of the sample.

The sequence came from a human donor in good health. The chain is made from TRBV4-3 and TRBJ1-5; 7 bases in the middle match TRBD1. Sequences were obtained from CD4+ T cells from blood buffy coats. The bases read TGCGCCAGCAGCCCCTCCTACAGGGGAGGTCAGCCCCAGCATTTT. It is translated as CASSPSYRGGQPQHF.